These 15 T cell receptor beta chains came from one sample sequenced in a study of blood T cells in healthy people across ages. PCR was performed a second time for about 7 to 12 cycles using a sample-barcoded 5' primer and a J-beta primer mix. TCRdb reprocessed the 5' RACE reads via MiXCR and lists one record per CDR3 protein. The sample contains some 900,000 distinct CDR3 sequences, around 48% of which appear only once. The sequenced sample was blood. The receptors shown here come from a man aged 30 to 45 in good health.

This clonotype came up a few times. The CDR3 bases are TGTGCCAGCAGCGCTTATAGCGGCCTTCAAGAGACCCAGTACTTC. Translated: CASSAYSGLQETQYF. The chain links TRBV9 to TRBJ2-5, with a possible D match to TRBD2 (6 bases). The V end lost 3 bases, the J end lost 2 bases, and 14 bases lay between the germline ends. The germline gives CDR1 SGDLS, CDR2 YYNGEE. CDR3 length: 15 residues.

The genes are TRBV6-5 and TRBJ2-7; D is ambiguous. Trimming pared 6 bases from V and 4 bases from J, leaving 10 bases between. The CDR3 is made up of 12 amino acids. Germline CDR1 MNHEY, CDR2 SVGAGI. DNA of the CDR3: TGTGCCAGCAGGGACGCCGTGTACGAGCAGTACTTC. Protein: CASRDAVYEQYF.

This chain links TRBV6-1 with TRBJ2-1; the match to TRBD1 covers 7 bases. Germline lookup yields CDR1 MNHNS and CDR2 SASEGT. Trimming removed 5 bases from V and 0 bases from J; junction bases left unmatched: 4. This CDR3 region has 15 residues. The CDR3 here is CASSKTGSSYNEQFF. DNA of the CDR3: TGTGCCAGCAGTAAGACAGGGAGCTCCTACAATGAGCAGTTCTTC.

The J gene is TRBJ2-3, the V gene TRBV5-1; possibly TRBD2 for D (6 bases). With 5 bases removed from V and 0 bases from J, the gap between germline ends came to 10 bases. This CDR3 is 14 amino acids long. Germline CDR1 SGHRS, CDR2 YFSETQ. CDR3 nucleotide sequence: TGCGCCAGCAGGGAGGGGACTAGCACAGATACGCAGTATTTT. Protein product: CASREGTSTDTQYF.

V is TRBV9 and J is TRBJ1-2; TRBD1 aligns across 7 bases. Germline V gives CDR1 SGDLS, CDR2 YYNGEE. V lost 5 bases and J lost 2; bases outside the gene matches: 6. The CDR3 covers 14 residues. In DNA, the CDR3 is TGTGCCAGCAGTGATCCGACAGGGAACTATGGCTACACCTTC. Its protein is CASSDPTGNYGYTF.

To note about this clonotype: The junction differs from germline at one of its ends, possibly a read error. The CDR3: CASSLGTGDYVQYF. The CDR3 nucleotides are TGTGCCAGCAGTTTAGGGACAGGGGACTACGTGCAGTACTTC. V usage is TRBV28 and J usage is TRBJ2-7, with 10 bases matching TRBD1. Germline CDR1 reads MDHEN; CDR2 reads SYDVKM. This CDR3 comprises 14 residues.

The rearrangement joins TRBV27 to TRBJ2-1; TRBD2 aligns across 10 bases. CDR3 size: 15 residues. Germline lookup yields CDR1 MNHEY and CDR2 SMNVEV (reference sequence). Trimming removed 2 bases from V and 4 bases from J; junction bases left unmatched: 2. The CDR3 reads CASSLGLAEYNEQFF. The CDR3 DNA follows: TGTGCCAGCAGTTTAGGACTAGCGGAGTACAATGAGCAGTTCTTC.

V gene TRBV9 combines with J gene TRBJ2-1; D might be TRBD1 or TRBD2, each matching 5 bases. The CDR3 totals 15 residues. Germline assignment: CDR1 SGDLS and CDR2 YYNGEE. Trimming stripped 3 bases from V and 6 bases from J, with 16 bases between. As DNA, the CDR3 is TGTGCCAGCAGCGAGGGACCCCAGTTCTTCAATGAGCAGTTCTTC. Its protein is CASSEGPQFFNEQFF.

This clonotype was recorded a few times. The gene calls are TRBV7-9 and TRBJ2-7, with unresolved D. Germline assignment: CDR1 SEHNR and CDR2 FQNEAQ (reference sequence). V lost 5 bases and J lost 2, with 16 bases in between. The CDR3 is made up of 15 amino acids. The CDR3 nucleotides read TGTGCCAGCAGCCTCACGACGGAAGGACCCTACGAGCAGTACTTC. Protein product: CASSLTTEGPYEQYF. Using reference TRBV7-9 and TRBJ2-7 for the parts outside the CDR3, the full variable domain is DTGVSQNPRHKITKRGQNVTFRCDPISEHNRLYWYRQTLGQGPEFLTYFQNEAQLEKSRLLSDRFSAERPKGSFSTLEIQRTEQGDSAMYLCASSLTTEGPYEQYFGPGTRLTVT.

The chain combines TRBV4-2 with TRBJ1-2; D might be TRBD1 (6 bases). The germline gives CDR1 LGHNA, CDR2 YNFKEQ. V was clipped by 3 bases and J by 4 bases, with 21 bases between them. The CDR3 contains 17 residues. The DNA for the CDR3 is TGTGCCAGCAGCCATCGTCTGGACAGCACTTCAATCTATGGCTACACCTTC. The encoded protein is CASSHRLDSTSIYGYTF.

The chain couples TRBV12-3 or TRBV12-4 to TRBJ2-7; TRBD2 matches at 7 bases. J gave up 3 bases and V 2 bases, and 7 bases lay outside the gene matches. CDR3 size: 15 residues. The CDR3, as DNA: TGTGCCAGCAGTTTAATGCGGGGGACTAACTACGAGCAGTACTTC. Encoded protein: CASSLMRGTNYEQYF.

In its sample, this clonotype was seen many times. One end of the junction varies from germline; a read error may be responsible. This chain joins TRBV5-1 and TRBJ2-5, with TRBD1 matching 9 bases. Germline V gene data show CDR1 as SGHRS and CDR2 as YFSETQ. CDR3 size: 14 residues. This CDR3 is CASSSGTGQETQYF. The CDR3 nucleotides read TGTGCCAGCAGCTCAGGGACAGGGCAAGAGACCCAGTACTTC.

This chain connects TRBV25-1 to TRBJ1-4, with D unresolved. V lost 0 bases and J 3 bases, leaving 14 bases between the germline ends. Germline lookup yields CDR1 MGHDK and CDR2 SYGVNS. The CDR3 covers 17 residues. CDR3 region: CASSEYGPGAANEKLFF. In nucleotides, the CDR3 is TGTGCCAGCAGTGAATATGGCCCTGGAGCAGCTAATGAAAAACTGTTTTTT.

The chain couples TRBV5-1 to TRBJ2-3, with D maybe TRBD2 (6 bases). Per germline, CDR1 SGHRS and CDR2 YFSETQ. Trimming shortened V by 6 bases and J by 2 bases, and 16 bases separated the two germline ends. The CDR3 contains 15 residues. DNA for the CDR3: TGCGCCAGCACCCCCTCGGGACTTTCCACAGATACGCAGTATTTT. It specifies CASTPSGLSTDTQYF.

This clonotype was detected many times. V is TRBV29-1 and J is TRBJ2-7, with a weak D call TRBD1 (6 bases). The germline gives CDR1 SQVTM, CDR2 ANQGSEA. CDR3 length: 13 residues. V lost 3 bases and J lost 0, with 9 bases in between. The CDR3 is CSVDRGASYEQYF. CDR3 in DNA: TGCAGCGTTGACAGGGGAGCCTCCTACGAGCAGTACTTC.